The clone carrying this T cell receptor (beta chain) was counted ten times or more. This sample stems from a study of patients and donors after allogeneic stem cell transplantation. Germline loops: CDR1 LGHNA, CDR2 YSLEER. The V end lost 0 bases, the J end lost 0 bases, and 6 bases lay between the germline ends. The CDR3 has 14 amino acids. MiXCR, applied by TCRdb to the RT-PCR reads, yields one record per CDR3 protein. This table has about 960,000 distinct CDR3 sequences, roughly 17% appearing once. The TCR was taken from a human donor who was either an allogeneic HSCT recipient or a stem cell or donor lymphocyte infusion donor (not recorded which). It is not recorded whose cells these are; they may come from a transplant donor. Sequencing was performed on blood, either unsorted or a sorted T cell fraction (not recorded which). The chain employs TRBV4-3 and TRBJ2-7; no clear D. CDR3 loop: CASSQDRPSYEQYF. The CDR3 DNA is TGCGCCAGCAGCCAAGACCGACCCTCCTACGAGCAGTACTTC.